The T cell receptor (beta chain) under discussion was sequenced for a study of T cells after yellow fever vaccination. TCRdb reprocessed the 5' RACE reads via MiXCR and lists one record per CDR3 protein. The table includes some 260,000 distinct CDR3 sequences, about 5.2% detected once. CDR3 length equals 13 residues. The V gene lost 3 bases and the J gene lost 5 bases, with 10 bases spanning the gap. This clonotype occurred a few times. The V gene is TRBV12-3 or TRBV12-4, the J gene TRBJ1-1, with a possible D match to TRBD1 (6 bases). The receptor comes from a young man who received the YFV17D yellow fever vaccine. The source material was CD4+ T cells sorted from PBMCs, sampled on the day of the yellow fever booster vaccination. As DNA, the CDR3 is TGTGCCAGCAGTTTCAGGGGCGTAACTGAAGCTTTCTTT. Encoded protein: CASSFRGVTEAFF.